This TCR beta chain appears in the sequencing data of a study of PD-L1 blockade in urothelial cancer. Background on the study: In the patient group, about 85% of the roughly 30 were males with bladder-origin urothelial cancer.

V trimming: 0 bases; J trimming: 4 bases; junction bases outside the gene matches: 7. Germline V gives CDR1 SGHTA, CDR2 FQGTGA. This CDR3 contains 17 residues. Here immunoSEQ multiplex PCR was the method, and the copy in TCRdb shows in-frame clones only, minus some. The profile shows about 87,000 clones, around 83% of them singletons. Time point defined: pretreatment peripheral blood. V is TRBV7-3 and J is TRBJ2-1; 9 bases fit TRBD2. The sequence was obtained from a man aged 60 to 75 with urothelial cancer. Specimen: PBMCs, collected around atezolizumab (anti-PD-L1) treatment. The CDR3 is CASSLTSGGPPYNEQFF. CDR3 nucleotide sequence: TGTGCCAGCAGCTTAACTAGCGGGGGCCCCCCGTACAATGAGCAGTTCTTC.